This T cell receptor beta chain was found in a study of T-cell reconstitution after alpha-beta-depleted transplantation in children. Overall study results and limits: One year after transplant, T-cell counts and diversity came mostly from newly produced T cells. Surviving thymic progenitors and recipient T cells were the source of high TCRbeta diversity at day 60 in some patients. The origin of alpha-beta T cells about two months after transplant was reportedly several hundred expanded graft clones.

With respect to this clonotype: What it binds is not known.

Molecular barcoding with unique molecular identifiers was used for the TCRbeta library. Using its own MiXCR run on the PCR reads, TCRdb lists one record per CDR3 protein. Of hundreds of thousands of distinct CDR3 sequences listed, 20% to 30% are singletons. The TCR was taken from a female patient between 2 and 10 years old who had a stem cell transplant for congenital amegakaryocytic thrombocytopenia, so the T cells may come from the graft donor. The sample consisted of PBMCs, mostly from graft donor cells, taken 360 days after TCRalphabeta/CD19-depleted stem cell transplant.

CDR3 in DNA: TGTGCCAGCAGCTTAGTGGCCCCCCAGTTCTTC. This sequence encodes CASSLVAPQFF. The chain joins TRBV7-9 to TRBJ2-1; D is unclear. Looked up from germline, CDR1 is SEHNR and CDR2 is FQNEAQ (reference sequence). V was shortened by 1 base and J by 13 bases, with 8 bases between the two germline ends. The CDR3 loop spans 11 amino acids.